This T cell receptor (beta chain) came from a study of blood T cell repertoires in COVID-19. Across the whole study: Spain, Italy and the United States supplied samples that represented acute and convalescent COVID-19.

Original analysis: Amplification of reference gene primers provided the estimated nucleated cell counts. Method: immunoSEQ multiplex PCR; TCRdb's copy keeps in-frame clones and lacks some. The V and J calls and clone size were taken over from that table, and D and trimming were inferred from the DNA. The sample holds 80,000 to 130,000 clones; approximately 85% are singletons and the top ten take about 6%. Germline values: CDR1 LNHNV, CDR2 YYDKDF (reference sequence). There are 12 residues in the CDR3. Trimming removed 0 bases from V and 10 bases from J, with 7 bases in between. Source material: peripheral blood. The chain links TRBV15 to TRBJ1-3; no definite D call. This TCR derives from a woman between 55 and 75 years old with acute or convalescent COVID-19. The CDR3 DNA reads as TGTGCCACCAGCAGAGATCCTAATACCATATATTTT. Its translation is CATSRDPNTIYF.